This TCR beta chain was found in a study of T-cell reconstitution after alpha-beta-depleted transplantation in children. TCRbeta library preparation incorporated unique molecular identifiers. TCRdb analysed the PCR reads with MiXCR anew, one entry per CDR3 protein. This sample has fewer than 550,000 distinct CDR3 sequences, with roughly 10% found just once. This clonotype was found a few times. Germline CDR1 LGHNA, CDR2 YNFKEQ. V trimming: 3 bases; J trimming: 7 bases; junction bases outside the gene matches: 14. This CDR3 is 17 amino acids long. The specimen was PBMCs, mostly from graft donor cells, collected 180 days after TCRalphabeta/CD19-depleted stem cell transplant. The sequence derives from a female patient between 2 and 15 years old who had a stem cell transplant for aplastic anemia, so the T cells may come from the graft donor. The J gene is TRBJ2-5, the V gene TRBV4-2; 10 positions match TRBD1. CDR3 nucleotide sequence: TGTGCCAGCAGCCAGACCATTCCGGACAGGGGGTTACCGACCCAGTACTTC. This gives the protein CASSQTIPDRGLPTQYF.